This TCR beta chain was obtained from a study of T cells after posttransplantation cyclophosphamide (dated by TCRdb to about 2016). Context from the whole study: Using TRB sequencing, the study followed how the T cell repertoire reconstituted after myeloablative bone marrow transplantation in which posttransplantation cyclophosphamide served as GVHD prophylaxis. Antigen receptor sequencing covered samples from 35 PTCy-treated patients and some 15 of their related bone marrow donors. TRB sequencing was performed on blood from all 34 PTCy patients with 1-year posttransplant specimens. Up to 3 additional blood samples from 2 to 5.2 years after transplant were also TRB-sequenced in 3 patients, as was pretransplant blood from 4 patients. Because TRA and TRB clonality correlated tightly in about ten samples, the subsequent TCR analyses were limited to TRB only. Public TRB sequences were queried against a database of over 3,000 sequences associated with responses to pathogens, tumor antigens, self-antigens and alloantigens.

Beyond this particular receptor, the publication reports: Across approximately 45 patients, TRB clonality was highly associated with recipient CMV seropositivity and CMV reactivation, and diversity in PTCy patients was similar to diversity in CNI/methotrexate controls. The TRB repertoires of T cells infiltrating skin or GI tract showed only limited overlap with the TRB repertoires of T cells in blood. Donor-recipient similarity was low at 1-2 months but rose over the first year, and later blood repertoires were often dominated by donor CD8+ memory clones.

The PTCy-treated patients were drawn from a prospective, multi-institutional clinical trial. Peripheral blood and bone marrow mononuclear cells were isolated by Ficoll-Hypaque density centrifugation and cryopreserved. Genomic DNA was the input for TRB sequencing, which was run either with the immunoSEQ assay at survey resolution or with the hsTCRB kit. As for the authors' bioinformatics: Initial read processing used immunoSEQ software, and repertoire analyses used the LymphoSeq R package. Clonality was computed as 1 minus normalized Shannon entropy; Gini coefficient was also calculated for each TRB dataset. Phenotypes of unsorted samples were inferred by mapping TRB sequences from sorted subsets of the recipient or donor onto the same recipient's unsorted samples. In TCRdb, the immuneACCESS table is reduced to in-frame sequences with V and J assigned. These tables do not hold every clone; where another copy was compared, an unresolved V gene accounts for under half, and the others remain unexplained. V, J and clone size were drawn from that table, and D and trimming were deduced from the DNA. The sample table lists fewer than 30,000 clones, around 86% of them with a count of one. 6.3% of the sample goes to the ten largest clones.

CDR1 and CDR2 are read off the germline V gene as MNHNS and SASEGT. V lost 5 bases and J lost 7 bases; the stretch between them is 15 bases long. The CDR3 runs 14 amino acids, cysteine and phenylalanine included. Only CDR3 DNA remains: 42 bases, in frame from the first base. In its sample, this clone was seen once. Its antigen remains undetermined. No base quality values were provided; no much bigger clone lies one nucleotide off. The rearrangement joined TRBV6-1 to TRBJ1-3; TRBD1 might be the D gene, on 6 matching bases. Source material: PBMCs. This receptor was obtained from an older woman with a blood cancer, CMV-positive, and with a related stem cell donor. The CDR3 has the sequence CASSFGQRDNTIYF. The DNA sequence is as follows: TGTGCCAGCAGTTTCGGACAGCGGGACAACACCATATATTTT.